These 18 T cell receptor beta chains share one sample of origin, sequenced in a study of T-cell memory formation after mild COVID-19. TCRdb re-derived calls from the 5' RACE reads in MiXCR, one entry per CDR3 protein. The table records 80,000 to 90,000 distinct CDR3 sequences, around 27% of them present only once. The sequenced sample consisted of PBMCs or a T cell subset sorted from them (not recorded which). All receptors come from a young man who had mild COVID-19 (a few samples of this study predate the infection). Cell type and time point are not known.

This clonotype has only a few counts. This sequence joins TRBV29-1 and TRBJ2-1; 9 bases match TRBD2. This CDR3 spans 12 amino acids. Trimming cost V 7 bases and J 14 bases; bases outside gene matches: 12. Per germline, CDR1 SQVTM and CDR2 ANQGSEA. The CDR3 region has the DNA TGCAGCGCCCGGGGGCGGGGGGGCCTGGAGTTCTTC. Encoded protein: CSARGRGGLEFF.

This clonotype was observed a handful of times. This rearrangement joins TRBV6-5 to TRBJ2-7; 10 nucleotides align to TRBD1. The CDR3 length is 15 residues. J lost 6 bases, V lost 8 bases, and 13 bases had no gene match. The germline gives CDR1 MNHEY, CDR2 SVGAGI. This chain's CDR3 is CASDTPGQGSFEQYV. The CDR3, as DNA: TGTGCCAGCGATACCCCGGGACAGGGGAGTTTCGAGCAGTACGTC.

The genes are TRBV12-3 or TRBV12-4 and TRBJ2-2; no clear D. The CDR3 covers 13 residues. The V end was cut by 10 bases, the J end by 0 bases, with 9 bases between. The CDR3 coding sequence is TGTGCCAACCAAGACTCGAACACCGGGGAGCTGTTTTTT. Protein product: CANQDSNTGELFF.

This clonotype was seen more than once but under ten times. The gene calls are TRBV14 and TRBJ2-1; D might be TRBD1 (5 bases). Germline V lookup: CDR1 SGHDN, CDR2 FVKESK. V lost 4 bases and J 1 base, leaving 14 bases between the germline ends. The CDR3 has 16 residues. The CDR3 bases are TGTGCCAGCAGCCGATTACAGGTACATTCCTACAATGAGCAGTTCTTC. Its protein is CASSRLQVHSYNEQFF. The entire variable domain, with the rest obtained from reference TRBV14 and TRBJ2-1, is as follows: EAGVTQFPSHSVIEKGQTVTLRCDPISGHDNLYWYRRVMGKEIKFLLHFVKESKQDESGMPNNRFLAERTGGTYSTLKVQPAELEDSGVYFCASSRLQVHSYNEQFFGPGTRLTVL.

The CDR3: CASTLTAQETQYF. The CDR3 nucleotides are TGTGCCAGCACCTTGACAGCACAAGAGACCCAGTACTTC. The gene calls are TRBV11-2 and TRBJ2-5, with D possibly TRBD1 on 5 matching bases. V lost 7 bases and J lost 2, with 11 bases in between. CDR3 size: 13 residues. Germline V lookup: CDR1 SGHAT, CDR2 FQNNGV. Full variable domain (outside the CDR3, taken from reference TRBV11-2 and TRBJ2-5): EAGVAQSPRYKIIEKRQSVAFWCNPISGHATLYWYQQILGQGPKLLIQFQNNGVVDDSQLPKDRFSAERLKGVDSTLKIQPAKLEDSAVYLCASTLTAQETQYFGPGTRLLVL.

This clonotype was counted a few times. The chain recombines TRBV3-1 with TRBJ2-5, with 8 bases that match TRBD2. V shed 4 bases, J shed 7 bases, and the junction held 14 bases outside the gene matches. The CDR3 is 16 residues long. Germline values: CDR1 LGHDT, CDR2 YNNKEL (reference sequence). The CDR3 sequence is CASSLDNGRGGATQYF. The CDR3 coding sequence is TGTGCCAGCAGCCTAGACAACGGACGGGGGGGCGCGACCCAGTACTTC.

The V and J genes are TRBV15 and TRBJ2-7, with 7 bases identical to TRBD1. Unmatched junction bases numbered 8, after V lost 5 bases and J lost 1 base. CDR1 LNHNV and CDR2 YYDKDF come from the germline V gene (reference sequence). This CDR3 has 15 amino acids. CDR3 residues: CATSEWDSGSYEQYF. In nucleotides, the CDR3 is TGTGCCACCAGCGAATGGGACAGCGGATCCTACGAGCAGTACTTC.

This clonotype has at least ten counts. The CDR3: CASSLGGQGQFF. The CDR3 DNA sequence: TGTGCCAGCAGCTTAGGTGGACAGGGACAGTTCTTC. The genes are TRBV11-2 and TRBJ2-1; TRBD1 agrees at 8 bases. Germline loops: CDR1 SGHAT, CDR2 FQNNGV. The CDR3 spans 12 residues. J lost 13 bases, V lost 1 base, and 3 bases had no gene match.

This chain connects TRBV4-1 to TRBJ1-1; D gene ambiguous. The length of the CDR3 is 14 residues. The germline CDR1 and CDR2 sequences are MGHRA and YSYEKL. Between the trimmed V and J ends, which lost 7 bases and 0 bases, there was a span of 12 bases. The CDR3 DNA sequence: TGCGCCAGCAAATTCGGACGGCTGAACACTGAAGCTTTCTTT. Amino acids: CASKFGRLNTEAFF.

The chain uses TRBV27 and TRBJ1-1; D unclear. This CDR3 is 12 amino acids long. Per germline, CDR1 MNHEY and CDR2 SMNVEV (reference sequence). V lost 4 bases and J lost 3, with 6 bases in between. The CDR3 DNA sequence: TGTGCCAGCAGTTCCCCACACACTGAAGCTTTCTTT. Residues: CASSSPHTEAFF.

V usage is TRBV15 and J usage is TRBJ1-1; D not certain. Germline lookup yields CDR1 LNHNV and CDR2 YYDKDF (reference sequence). The CDR3 length is 14 residues. With 0 bases removed from V and 1 base from J, the gap between germline ends came to 6 bases. CDR3 in amino acids: CATSRDYRNTEAFF. The CDR3 DNA follows: TGTGCCACCAGCAGAGATTACAGGAACACTGAAGCTTTCTTT. The full variable domain, completed using reference TRBV15 and TRBJ1-1, is DAMVIQNPRYQVTQFGKPVTLSCSQTLNHNVMYWYQQKSSQAPKLLFHYYDKDFNNEADTPDNFQSRRPNTSFCFLDIRSPGLGDTAMYLCATSRDYRNTEAFFGQGTRLTVV.

This rearrangement joins TRBV12-3 or TRBV12-4 to TRBJ2-5; 11 bases agree with TRBD1. V lost 4 bases, J lost 1 base, and 2 bases stayed unmatched. The CDR3 has 15 residues. Written as DNA, the CDR3 is TGTGCCAGCAGTTGGGGGACAGGGGGCCAAGAGACCCAGTACTTC. As protein: CASSWGTGGQETQYF.

The chain has TRBV2 and TRBJ1-2, with TRBD1 matching over 10 bases. Germline lookup yields CDR1 SNHLY and CDR2 FYNNEI. The V gene end was trimmed by 6 bases and the J gene end by 2 bases; junction bases not matched to a gene: 6. This CDR3 contains 15 residues. The CDR3 DNA follows: TGTGCCAGCAGACCCGGGACAGGGGTAAACTATGGCTACACCTTC. Its protein product is CASRPGTGVNYGYTF.

This clonotype was detected a few times. The J gene is TRBJ2-2, the V gene TRBV7-6; TRBD1 might be the D (5 bases). The CDR3 has 15 residues. V gave up 1 base and J gave up 2 bases, with 8 bases separating them. The germline CDR1 and CDR2 sequences are SGHVS and FNYEAQ. CDR3 amino acids: CASSLEGENTGELFF. CDR3 coding DNA: TGTGCCAGCAGCTTAGAAGGGGAAAACACCGGGGAGCTGTTTTTT.

There are a few counts of this clonotype. The chain uses TRBV9 and TRBJ2-1; 8 bases agree with TRBD2. Trimming at V came to 0 bases and at J to 9 bases, leaving 5 bases not matched to a gene. Looked up from germline, CDR1 is SGDLS and CDR2 is YYNGEE. The CDR3 totals 14 residues. This CDR3 reads CASSVVSGGPEQFF. For the CDR3, the DNA is TGTGCCAGCAGCGTAGTCTCGGGGGGGCCTGAGCAGTTCTTC. The whole variable domain, remainder taken from reference TRBV9 and TRBJ2-1, is DSGVTQTPKHLITATGQRVTLRCSPRSGDLSVYWYQQSLDQGLQFLIQYYNGEERAKGNILERFSAQQFPDLHSELNLSSLELGDSALYFCASSVVSGGPEQFFGPGTRLTVL.

This clonotype was seen only a few times. The chain combines TRBV15 with TRBJ2-1; 12 bases align to TRBD2. The V gene end was trimmed by 7 bases and the J gene end by 12 bases; junction bases not matched to a gene: 10. Germline assignment: CDR1 LNHNV and CDR2 YYDKDF (reference sequence). The CDR3 loop spans 14 amino acids. Here the CDR3 reads CATKASGGVSSQFF. The CDR3 coding sequence is TGTGCCACCAAGGCTAGCGGGGGGGTAAGTTCGCAGTTCTTC. The entire variable domain, with the rest obtained from reference TRBV15 and TRBJ2-1, is as follows: DAMVIQNPRYQVTQFGKPVTLSCSQTLNHNVMYWYQQKSSQAPKLLFHYYDKDFNNEADTPDNFQSRRPNTSFCFLDIRSPGLGDTAMYLCATKASGGVSSQFFGPGTRLTVL.

The V gene is TRBV4-1, the J gene TRBJ1-1; the D is unclear. This CDR3 spans 15 amino acids. Trimming took off 0 bases at V and 0 bases at J, with 8 bases between the two ends. Germline CDR1 MGHRA, CDR2 YSYEKL. CDR3 region: CASSQDPGLNTEAFF. DNA for the CDR3: TGCGCCAGCAGCCAAGATCCGGGGTTGAACACTGAAGCTTTCTTT.

This clonotype has just a few counts. This sequence joins TRBV27 and TRBJ2-1; 12 bases are shared with TRBD1. Losses at the gene ends were 4 bases for V and 6 bases for J; bases not matched to a gene: 1. The V gene's germline CDR1 is MNHEY and CDR2 SMNVEV (reference sequence). The CDR3 has 14 amino acids. The CDR3 is CASSSGQGANEQFF. The DNA for the CDR3 is TGTGCCAGCAGTTCGGGACAGGGGGCCAATGAGCAGTTCTTC.